This T cell receptor (beta chain) was sequenced during a study of blood T cell repertoires in COVID-19. Across the study: Both acute and convalescent COVID-19 samples were obtained from the United States, Italy and Spain. PBMCs, B-cell-depleted T cells, or T cells were the source of the cDNA or gDNA that made up the material.

The CDR3 covers 14 residues. Germline-derived CDR1 and CDR2 are MDHEN and SYDVKM. The ends were cut back, 1 base at V and 6 bases at J, with 13 bases in the middle. Methods used by the authors: Researchers report that nucleated cell counts were estimated from reference gene primer amplification. Measured with immunoSEQ multiplex PCR; TCRdb has only the in-frame clones, and not every one. V and J calls and clone size come straight from that table; D and trimming were deduced from the DNA. The profile covers 90,000 to 130,000 clones, with 72% appearing a single time and 7.6% taken by the ten largest. The V and J genes are TRBV28 and TRBJ2-7; perhaps TRBD2 as D (5 bases). Input material: peripheral blood. The TCR comes from a woman in her sixties or seventies with acute or convalescent COVID-19. The DNA of the CDR3 is TGTGCCAGCAGTTTATTCGCTAGCAGCCCCGAGCAGTACTTC. This codes for CASSLFASSPEQYF.